These 6 T cell receptor beta chains came from one sample sequenced in a study of blood T cell repertoires in COVID-19. The method was immunoSEQ multiplex PCR; TCRdb's version includes in-frame clones alone and lacks a portion of them. The sample lists 350,000 to 450,000 clones; about 89% were seen once. Sequencing was carried out using peripheral blood. These receptors were obtained from a man in his forties with acute or convalescent COVID-19.

V gene TRBV4-2 combines with J gene TRBJ1-1; D gene uncertain. V was shortened by 5 bases and J by 4 bases, with 17 bases between the two germline ends. Germline V gene lookup returns CDR1 LGHNA and CDR2 YNFKEQ. This CDR3 has 15 residues. The CDR3 DNA reads TGTGCCAGCAGCTTTGACAAGGCCCAGGTCACTGAAGCTTTCTTT. Protein product: CASSFDKAQVTEAFF.

The sample holds one count of this clone. This rearrangement joins TRBV19 to TRBJ2-5, with D possibly TRBD2 on 6 matching bases. Germline assignment: CDR1 LNHDA and CDR2 SQIVND (reference sequence). The CDR3 is made up of 10 amino acids. CDR3 nucleotides: TGTGCTAGCGGCCAAGAGACCCAGTACTTC. Translating gives CASGQETQYF.

This clone was seen once. The CDR3 nucleotides read TGTGCCAGCAGCGTGGGACAGGGGGCTATCGGCTATGGCTACACCTTC. Translating gives CASSVGQGAIGYGYTF. This chain connects TRBV3-1 (or the pseudogene TRBV3-2) to TRBJ1-2, with TRBD1 matching 12 bases. The CDR3 runs 16 residues. V shed 5 bases, J shed 4 bases, and the junction held 8 bases outside the gene matches. CDR1 and CDR2 from the germline V gene are LGHDT and YNNKEL (reference sequence).

V is TRBV7-2 and J is TRBJ1-4; perhaps TRBD1 as D (5 bases). This CDR3 has 15 residues. Germline values: CDR1 SGHTA, CDR2 FQGNSA. V lost 5 bases to trimming and J lost 4 bases, with 14 bases between them. CDR3 loop: CASSPNRQNNEKLFF. The CDR3 bases are TGTGCCAGCAGCCCCAATCGACAGAATAATGAAAAACTGTTTTTT.

V gene TRBV11-3 combines with J gene TRBJ2-2, with D possibly TRBD1 on 7 matching bases. Germline V lookup: CDR1 SGHNT, CDR2 YENEEA. The CDR3 is made up of 15 amino acids. The V end was cut by 3 bases, the J end by 2 bases, with 10 bases between. The CDR3 coding sequence is TGTGCCAGCAGCTTGCAGGGGGGAAACACCGGGGAGCTGTTTTTT. This codes for CASSLQGGNTGELFF.

As regards this clone: This same CDR3 is encoded by further DNA sequences in the sample. The chain links TRBV9 to TRBJ1-3, with TRBD1 matching over 8 bases. CDR3 size: 15 residues. Germline V lookup: CDR1 SGDLS, CDR2 YYNGEE. With V trimmed by 3 bases and J by 3 bases, 5 bases remained unmatched. This CDR3 is CASSATGTGGNTIYF. CDR3 nucleotide sequence: TGTGCCAGCAGCGCTACCGGGACAGGTGGAAACACCATATATTTT.